The TCR beta chain described here comes from a study of early T cells in non-severe SARS-CoV-2 infection. At the level of the study: Unsorted whole-blood RNA was sequenced in bulk, leaving chains unpaired.

The germline V and J ends were trimmed by 4 bases and 1 base, with 8 bases remaining between them. Germline V gives CDR1 SGDLS, CDR2 YYNGEE. The CDR3 sequence is 13 residues long. This clonotype was counted ten times or more. Antigen unknown. Individual cDNA molecules received unique molecular identifiers. TCRdb re-called the 5' RACE reads through MiXCR, storing one row per CDR3 protein. The profile shows approximately 44,000 distinct CDR3 sequences, more than 10% of them singletons. Overall study findings and caveats: VDJdb matching, biased toward anti-spike CD8 responses, missed private and CD4 specificities.

The gene calls are TRBV9 and TRBJ1-1; D gene unclear. The sequencing input was whole blood. The clonotype was recovered from an adult who was a healthcare worker with PCR-confirmed SARS-CoV-2 infection or an uninfected control (not recorded which). This chain's CDR3 is CASSTRQNTEAFF. The CDR3, as DNA: TGTGCCAGCAGCACCCGACAGAACACTGAAGCTTTCTTT. Full variable domain (outside the CDR3, taken from reference TRBV9 and TRBJ1-1): DSGVTQTPKHLITATGQRVTLRCSPRSGDLSVYWYQQSLDQGLQFLIQYYNGEERAKGNILERFSAQQFPDLHSELNLSSLELGDSALYFCASSTRQNTEAFFGQGTRLTVV.